This TCR beta chain is from a study of T cells in Graves' hyperthyroidism and ophthalmopathy. Study details: Staff took peripheral blood when the initial diagnosis was made, before any treatment began.

This clonotype was observed many times. Its cognate antigen is unknown. V was clipped by 4 bases and J by 2 bases, with 11 bases between them. CDR1 and CDR2 (germline): MGHDK, SYGVNS. The CDR3 consists of 14 residues. RNA transcripts provided the source from which TCR beta CDR3 regions were amplified. First-round RT-PCR of the TCR CDR3 relied on the HTBI primer set. TCRdb re-derived calls from the multiplex PCR reads in MiXCR, one entry per CDR3 protein. The repertoire has around 600,000 distinct CDR3 sequences, 12% to 15% of them found once; the top ten carry approximately 6.4%. General study findings and limits: Ophthalmopathy prediction by the model preceded onset by a median roughly 6 months.

Exclusion of patients followed from uncontrolled infection, other autoimmune disease, pregnancy or lactation. Thyroid ultrasound, orbital computed tomography, clinical symptoms, and serum thyroxine and TRAb underpinned diagnoses. The V and J genes are TRBV25-1 and TRBJ2-5; no reliable D call. The receptor's source is a woman between 18 and 29 years old with Graves' ophthalmopathy. The specimen sequenced was blood. The DNA for the CDR3 is TGTGCCAGCAGTGTCCGTACGACACAAGAGACCCAGTACTTC. Amino acid sequence: CASSVRTTQETQYF.